This TCR beta chain was identified in a study of blood T cell repertoires in COVID-19. Study-level background: Acute and convalescent COVID-19 samples came from the United States, Italy and Spain. In each case, the material was cDNA or gDNA derived from T cells, B-cell-depleted T cells, or PBMCs.

The study drew participants aged about 18 to 95 years from 20 to 30 US areas. Either two negative PCRs, clearance, or symptom resolution qualified Cohort 3 donors as recovered. CDR3 length: 15 amino acids. Germline CDR1 and CDR2: LNHDA and SQIVND (reference sequence). The germline V and J ends were trimmed by 5 bases and 3 bases, with 16 bases remaining between them. Method: immunoSEQ multiplex PCR; TCRdb's copy keeps in-frame clones and lacks some. The sample carries about 270,000 clones, roughly 90% recorded once. V and J are TRBV19 and TRBJ1-1; a possible D gene is TRBD1 (6 bases). This TCR was recovered from a woman aged 45-65 years who had recovered from COVID-19. The sequenced sample consisted of PBMCs or T cells enriched from blood (not recorded which). CDR3 amino acids: CASSEYRGADTEAFF. DNA of the CDR3: TGTGCCAGTAGTGAATACCGGGGGGCTGACACTGAAGCTTTCTTT.